Given below is one T cell receptor beta chain in context. What it binds is unknown. Trimming removed 6 bases at V and 0 bases at J, with 11 bases between. The CDR3 is 15 residues long. The entry originates in a study of CD8 T cells in ankylosing spondylitis. Study-wide findings and caveats: A TCR beta motif of eight or nine highly homologous variants seemed to mark ankylosing spondylitis blood. It was reported that disease-linked clones were significantly enriched in matched ankylosing spondylitis synovial fluid. Some of these motif variants have turned up before, in reports on reactive arthritis synovial fluid and blood. Relatively scarce in peripheral blood, disease-linked clones were CD8+.

TCRdb called the 5' RACE reads again in MiXCR, with one record for every CDR3 protein. The sample yields approximately 250,000 distinct CDR3 sequences, over 30% seen once. The sequenced sample was blood, either unsorted or a sorted T cell fraction (not recorded which). This clonotype was obtained from a male donor with ankylosing spondylitis or in good health (not recorded which). This sequence joins TRBV12-3 or TRBV12-4 and TRBJ2-2; D remains unclear. CDR3 residues: CASRSTIANTGELFF. CDR3 bases: TGTGCCAGCAGGTCCACGATAGCGAACACCGGGGAGCTGTTTTTT.